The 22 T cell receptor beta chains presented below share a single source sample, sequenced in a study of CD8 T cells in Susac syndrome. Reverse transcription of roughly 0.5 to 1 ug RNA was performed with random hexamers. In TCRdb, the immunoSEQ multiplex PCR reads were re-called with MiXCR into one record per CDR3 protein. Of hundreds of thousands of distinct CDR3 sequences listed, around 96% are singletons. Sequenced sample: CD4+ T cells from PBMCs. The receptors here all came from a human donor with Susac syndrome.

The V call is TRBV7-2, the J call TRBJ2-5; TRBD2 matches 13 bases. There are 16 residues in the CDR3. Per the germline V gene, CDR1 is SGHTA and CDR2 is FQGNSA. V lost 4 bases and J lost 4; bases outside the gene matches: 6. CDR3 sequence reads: CASSSPGLAGPETQYF. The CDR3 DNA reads TGTGCCAGCAGCTCGCCGGGACTAGCGGGACCAGAGACCCAGTACTTC.

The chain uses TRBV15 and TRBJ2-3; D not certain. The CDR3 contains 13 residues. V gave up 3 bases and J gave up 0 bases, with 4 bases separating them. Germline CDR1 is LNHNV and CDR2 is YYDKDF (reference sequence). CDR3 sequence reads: CATSRDSTDTQYF. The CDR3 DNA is TGTGCCACCAGCAGGGATAGCACAGATACGCAGTATTTT.

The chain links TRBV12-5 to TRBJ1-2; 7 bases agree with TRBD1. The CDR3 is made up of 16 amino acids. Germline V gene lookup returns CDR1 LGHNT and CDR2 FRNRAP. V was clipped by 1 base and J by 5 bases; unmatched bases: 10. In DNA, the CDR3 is TGTGCTAGTGGTTTGGACGGACAGGCCCTAGGATATGGCTACACCTTC. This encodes CASGLDGQALGYGYTF.

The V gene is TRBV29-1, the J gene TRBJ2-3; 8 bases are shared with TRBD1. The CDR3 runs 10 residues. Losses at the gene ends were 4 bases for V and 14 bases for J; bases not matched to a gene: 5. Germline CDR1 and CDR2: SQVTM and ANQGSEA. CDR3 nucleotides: TGCAGCGTTGGTGAACAGGGGGGGTATTTT. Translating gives CSVGEQGGYF.

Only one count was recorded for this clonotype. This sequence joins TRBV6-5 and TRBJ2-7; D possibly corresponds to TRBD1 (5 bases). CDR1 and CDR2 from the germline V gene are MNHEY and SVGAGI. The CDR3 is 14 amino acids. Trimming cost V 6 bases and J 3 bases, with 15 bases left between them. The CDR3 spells CASSRLPDSYEQYF. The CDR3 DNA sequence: TGTGCCAGCAGCCGCCTACCAGACAGCTACGAGCAGTACTTC.

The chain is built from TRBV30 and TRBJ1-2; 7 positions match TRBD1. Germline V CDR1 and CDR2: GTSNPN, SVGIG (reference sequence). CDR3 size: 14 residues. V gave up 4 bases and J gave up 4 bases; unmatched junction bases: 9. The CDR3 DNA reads TGTGCCTGGACCCAGGGACAGTGGCTCTATGGCTACACCTTC. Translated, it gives CAWTQGQWLYGYTF.

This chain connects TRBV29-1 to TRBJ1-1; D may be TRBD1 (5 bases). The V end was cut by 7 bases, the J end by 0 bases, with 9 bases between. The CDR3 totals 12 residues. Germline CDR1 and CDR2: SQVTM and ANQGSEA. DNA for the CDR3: TGCAGCGGGGGGATCTTGAACACTGAAGCTTTCTTT. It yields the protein CSGGILNTEAFF.

Written as DNA, the CDR3 is TGTGCCAGCAGCCAGCAAGCGGGAGGTGAGCAGTTCTTC. Its translation is CASSQQAGGEQFF. This rearrangement joins TRBV4-2 to TRBJ2-1; TRBD2 agrees at 9 bases. With 3 bases clipped from V and 9 bases from J, the junction kept 3 bases outside the gene matches. The CDR3 length is 13 residues. The germline V gene encodes CDR1 LGHNA and CDR2 YNFKEQ.

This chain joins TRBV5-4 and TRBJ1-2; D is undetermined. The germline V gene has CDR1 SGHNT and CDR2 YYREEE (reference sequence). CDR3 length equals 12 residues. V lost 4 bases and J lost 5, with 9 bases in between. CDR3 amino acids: CASSEARYGYTF. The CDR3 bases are TGTGCCAGCAGCGAAGCCCGGTATGGCTACACCTTC.

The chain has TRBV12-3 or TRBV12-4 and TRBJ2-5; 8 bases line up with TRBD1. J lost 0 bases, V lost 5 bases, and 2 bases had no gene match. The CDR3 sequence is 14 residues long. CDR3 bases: TGTGCCAGCAGTCCGGACAGGGACCAAGAGACCCAGTACTTC. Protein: CASSPDRDQETQYF.

Written as DNA, the CDR3 is TGCAGCGCTGGGACAGGACCAGGGGAAAAACTGTTTTTT. Amino acids: CSAGTGPGEKLFF. The chain combines TRBV29-1 with TRBJ1-4, with 8 bases fitting TRBD1. The CDR3 extends over 13 amino acids. CDR1 and CDR2 (germline): SQVTM, ANQGSEA. The V gene end was trimmed by 7 bases and the J gene end by 8 bases; junction bases not matched to a gene: 9.

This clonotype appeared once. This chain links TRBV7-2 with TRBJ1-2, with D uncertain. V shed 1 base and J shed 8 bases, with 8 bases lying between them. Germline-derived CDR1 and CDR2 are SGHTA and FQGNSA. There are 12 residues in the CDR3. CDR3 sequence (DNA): TGTGCCAGCAGCTTAGACGCGCACGGCTACACCTTC. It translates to CASSLDAHGYTF.

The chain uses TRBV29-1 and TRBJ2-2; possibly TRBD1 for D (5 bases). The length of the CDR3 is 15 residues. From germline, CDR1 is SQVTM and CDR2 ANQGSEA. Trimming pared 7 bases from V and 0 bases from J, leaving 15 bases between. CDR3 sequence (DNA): TGCAGCGCCGGTCCGGCAGGGACGAACACCGGGGAGCTGTTTTTT. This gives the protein CSAGPAGTNTGELFF.

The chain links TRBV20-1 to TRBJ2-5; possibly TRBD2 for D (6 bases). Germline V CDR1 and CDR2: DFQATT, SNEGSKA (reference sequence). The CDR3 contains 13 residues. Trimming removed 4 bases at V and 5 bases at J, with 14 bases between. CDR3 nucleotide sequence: TGCAGTGCTACCACTAGCCCGAGCGAGACCCAGTACTTC. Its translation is CSATTSPSETQYF.

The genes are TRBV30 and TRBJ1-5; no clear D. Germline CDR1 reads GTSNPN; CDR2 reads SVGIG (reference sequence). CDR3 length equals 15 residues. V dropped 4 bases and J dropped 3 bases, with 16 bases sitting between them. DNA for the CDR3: TGTGCCTGGACGCGCGACACCGGACTCAATCAGCCCCAGCATTTT. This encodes CAWTRDTGLNQPQHF.

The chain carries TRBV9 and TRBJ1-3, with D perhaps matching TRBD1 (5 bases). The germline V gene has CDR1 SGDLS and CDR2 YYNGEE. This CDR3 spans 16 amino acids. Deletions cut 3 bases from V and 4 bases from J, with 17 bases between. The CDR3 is CASSAPGLLAGNTIYF. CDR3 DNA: TGTGCCAGCAGCGCACCAGGGTTGCTGGCGGGAAACACCATATATTTT.

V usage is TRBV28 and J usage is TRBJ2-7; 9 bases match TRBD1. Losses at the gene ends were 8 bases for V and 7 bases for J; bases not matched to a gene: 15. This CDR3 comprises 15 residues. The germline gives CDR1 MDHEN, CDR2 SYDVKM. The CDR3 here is CASCPGTGTLGEQYF. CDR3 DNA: TGTGCCAGCTGTCCCGGGACAGGGACATTGGGGGAGCAGTACTTC.

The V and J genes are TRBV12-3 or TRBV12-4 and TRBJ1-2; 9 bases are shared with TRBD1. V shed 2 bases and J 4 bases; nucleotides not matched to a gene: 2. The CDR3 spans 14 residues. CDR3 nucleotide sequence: TGTGCCAGCAGTTTAATGGACAGGGGCTATGGCTACACCTTC. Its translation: CASSLMDRGYGYTF.

This chain's CDR3 is CASSIEVSHEQYF. The CDR3 nucleotides are TGTGCCAGTAGTATAGAGGTAAGCCACGAGCAGTACTTC. V and J are TRBV19 and TRBJ2-7, with D hard to call. V dropped 0 bases and J dropped 5 bases, with 8 bases sitting between them. The germline gives CDR1 LNHDA, CDR2 SQIVND (reference sequence). This CDR3 spans 13 amino acids.

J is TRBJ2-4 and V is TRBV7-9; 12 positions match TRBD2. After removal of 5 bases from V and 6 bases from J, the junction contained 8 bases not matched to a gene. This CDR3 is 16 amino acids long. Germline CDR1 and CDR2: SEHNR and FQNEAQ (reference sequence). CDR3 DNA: TGTGCCAGCAGCCCAAGACTAGCGGGAGATGGAAACATTCAGTACTTC. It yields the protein CASSPRLAGDGNIQYF.

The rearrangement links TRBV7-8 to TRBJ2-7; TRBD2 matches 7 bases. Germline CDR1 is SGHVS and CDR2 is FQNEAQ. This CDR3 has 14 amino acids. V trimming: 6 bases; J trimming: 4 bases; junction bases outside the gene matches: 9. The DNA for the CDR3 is TGTGCCAGCAGTTGGACTAGTCCACCGTACGAGCAGTACTTC. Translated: CASSWTSPPYEQYF.

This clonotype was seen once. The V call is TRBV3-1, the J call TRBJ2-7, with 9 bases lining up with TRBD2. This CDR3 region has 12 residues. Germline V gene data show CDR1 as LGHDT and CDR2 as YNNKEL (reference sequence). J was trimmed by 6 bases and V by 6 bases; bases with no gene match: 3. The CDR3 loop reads CASRREGGEQYF. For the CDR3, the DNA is TGTGCCAGCAGGCGGGAGGGCGGCGAGCAGTACTTC.